A selection of T cell receptor beta chains follows, all from one sample in a study of metastatic and nonmetastatic thyroid tumors. TCRdb re-called clones via MiXCR from the PCR reads. The repertoire has 30,000 to 35,000 clones, approximately 30% of them found once; the top ten carry almost 8%. The sample was blood. These receptors all stem from a female donor with papillary thyroid cancer or a benign thyroid nodule (not recorded which). Some clones in this sample may be carry-over from other donors' samples. Both conserved end residues are part of each CDR3. The D gene is left open where the match is weak. Size is omitted from some rows. Given values are once, few, many or a class for expanded clones.

v_gene,d_gene,j_gene,abundance,CDR3nt,CDR3aa
TRBV9,TRBD1,TRBJ1-1,many,TGTGCCAGCAGCATTACAGGGGGCGGTGGAGACACTGAAGCTTTCTTT,CASSITGGGGDTEAFF
TRBV11-2,-,TRBJ1-1,-,TGTGCCAGCAGCTCACTTACAGGAGACACTGAAGCTTTCTTT,CASSSLTGDTEAFF
TRBV9,-,TRBJ2-6,many,TGTGCCTCGAACCGGGACTCTGGGGCCAACGTCCTGACTTTC,CASNRDSGANVLTF
TRBV6-6,-,TRBJ1-1,many,TGTGCCAGCAGTTACTCTCCGGGGATACCTGAAGCTTTCTTT,CASSYSPGIPEAFF
TRBV12-3/TRBV12-4,-,TRBJ1-1,-,TGTGCCAGCGCATGGCGGGGGGTCGGGACTGAAGCTTTCTTT,CASAWRGVGTEAFF
TRBV11-1,-,TRBJ2-7,-,TGTGCCAGCAGCTCGGGACACTCCTACGAGCAGTACTTC,CASSSGHSYEQYF
TRBV11-3,-,TRBJ2-7,-,TGTGCCAGCAGCTCTCACGACACGGACAGCTACGAGCAGTACTTC,CASSSHDTDSYEQYF
TRBV27,TRBD1,TRBJ2-1,few,TGTGCCAGCAGTTTATTCCCGACAGGGGTACGCTACAATGAGCAGTTCTTC,CASSLFPTGVRYNEQFF
TRBV7-2,-,TRBJ2-7,-,TGTGCCAGCAGCTTTTGGGATGGTAAGCAGTACTTC,CASSFWDGKQYF
TRBV20-1,-,TRBJ1-4,-,TGCAGTGCTCCCAGCCTCGACCCAGGAGGTAATGAAAAACTGTTTTTT,CSAPSLDPGGNEKLFF
TRBV20-1,-,TRBJ1-2,-,TGCAGTGCTAGGCTGACAGCTCACTATGGCTACTCCTTC,CSARLTAHYGYSF
TRBV11-2,TRBD2,TRBJ2-7,few,TGTGCCAGCAGCTTAGGTCCGGGATGCGGGAGTGGGTACGAGCAGTACTTC,CASSLGPGCGSGYEQYF
TRBV5-5,-,TRBJ1-1,once,TGTGCCAGCAGCATTAATATTGGACGACAGAACACTGAAGCTTTCTTT,CASSINIGRQNTEAFF
TRBV11-2,-,TRBJ2-1,-,TGTGCCAGCAGCGCAGACCTGGACTTTGGGTGGAATGAGCAGTTCTTC,CASSADLDFGWNEQFF
TRBV7-3,-,TRBJ2-5,-,TGTGCCAGCAGCTTAAGCAGGGATTGGGATACCCAGTACTTC,CASSLSRDWDTQYF
TRBV28,TRBD1,TRBJ1-5,many,TGTGCCAGCAGTTTATTCCCAGGGGGGGGGGGGTTGAGCAATCAGCCCCAGCATTTT,CASSLFPGGGGLSNQPQHF
TRBV7-2,-,TRBJ1-5,-,TGTGCCAGCAGCATGACAGATAGCAATCAGCCCCAGCATTTT,CASSMTDSNQPQHF
TRBV20-1,-,TRBJ2-7,-,TGCAGTGCTAGACTGACTAGCTGGGGGGCCTACGGGCAGTACTTC,CSARLTSWGAYGQYF
TRBV6-4,-,TRBJ2-3,many,TGTGCCAGCAGTGACTCGGGACTGTATACGCAGTATTTT,CASSDSGLYTQYF
TRBV11-2,-,TRBJ2-3,-,TGTGCCAGCAGCTTAGGTCTTATCGTGAGGGCCGGGTCAGATACGCAGTATTTT,CASSLGLIVRAGSDTQYF
TRBV4-1,-,TRBJ1-1,many,TGCGCCAGCAGCCGGAACACTGAAGCTTTCTTT,CASSRNTEAFF
TRBV19,TRBD2,TRBJ2-5,many,TGTGCCAGTAGTATCTTGACTAGCGGGAGAAGGAAGACCCAGTACTTC,CASSILTSGRRKTQYF
TRBV19,-,TRBJ2-2,many,TGTGCCAGTAGTATCCCCCTAACGAACACCGGGGAGCTGTTTTTT,CASSIPLTNTGELFF
TRBV6-1,TRBD2,TRBJ2-7,medium-sized,TGTGCCAGCAGTGAAACTTTTAGCGGGGGCTACGAGCAGTACTTC,CASSETFSGGYEQYF
TRBV18,-,TRBJ1-2,-,TGTGCCAGCTCACCAGAGGGCCAGGTGATTGGCTCTGGCTACACCTTC,CASSPEGQVIGSGYTF
TRBV6-5,TRBD1,TRBJ1-2,-,TGTGCCAGCAGTTGGGACAGCAATAACTATGGCTACACCTTC,CASSWDSNNYGYTF
TRBV19,-,TRBJ2-5,many,TGTGCCAGTAGTGTCCCGGGCGCTCCCCAGTACTTC,CASSVPGAPQYF
TRBV12-3/TRBV12-4,-,TRBJ2-7,medium-sized,TGTGCCAGCAGTTTCTCCAGGGACGAGCAGTACTTC,CASSFSRDEQYF
TRBV2,TRBD1,TRBJ2-4,many,TGTGCCAGCAGCACAAGACAGGGAAGGACTCTGACAAAGAACATTCAGTACTTC,CASSTRQGRTLTKNIQYF
TRBV2,TRBD2,TRBJ2-1,-,TGTGCCAGCAGTGTTAGCGGGAGAAGAGCCTACAATGAGCAGTTCTTC,CASSVSGRRAYNEQFF
TRBV4-2,TRBD2,TRBJ2-3,medium-sized,TGTGCCAGCAGCCAAGGGGCTAGCGGGGAAACAGATACGCAGTATTTT,CASSQGASGETDTQYF
TRBV28,-,TRBJ1-2,many,TGTGCCAGCAGGCGTTCGGGGGTTGGGGATGGCTACACCTTC,CASRRSGVGDGYTF
TRBV7-2,TRBD1,TRBJ2-7,few,TGTGCCAGCAGCTACGACAGGGTTCGCGAGCAGTACTTC,CASSYDRVREQYF
TRBV7-9,-,TRBJ1-1,-,TGTGCCAGCAGCGTTCTACCTGAAGCTTTCTTT,CASSVLPEAFF
TRBV4-1,-,TRBJ2-3,medium-sized,TGCGCCAGCAGCCAAGAGGACTGGAGAGATACGCAGTATTTT,CASSQEDWRDTQYF
TRBV12-3/TRBV12-4,TRBD2,TRBJ2-5,many,TGTGCTAGCAGTTTGGCTGTTCGGCTAGCGGGAGGAAAACAAGAGACCCAGTACTTC,CASSLAVRLAGGKQETQYF
TRBV6-4,TRBD1,TRBJ2-2,many,TGTGCCAGCAGTGACGGGGGACAGGGAAACACCGGGGAGCTGTTTTTT,CASSDGGQGNTGELFF
TRBV6-5,-,TRBJ2-3,-,TGTGCCAGCAGTTGTGGCCACACAGATACGCAGTATTTT,CASSCGHTDTQYF
TRBV6-1,TRBD2,TRBJ2-7,-,TGTGCCAGCAGGCCGGGACTAGCGGGAGGGTCCTACGAGCAGTACTTC,CASRPGLAGGSYEQYF
TRBV11-3,TRBD1,TRBJ2-7,many,TGTGCCAGCAGCTTCCGGGACAGGCCCCACGAGCAGTACTTC,CASSFRDRPHEQYF
TRBV20-1,-,TRBJ1-6,-,TGCAGTGCTAGAGACGGCCTCGGAAGCTCACCCCTCCACTTT,CSARDGLGSSPLHF
TRBV11-3,-,TRBJ1-1,-,TGTGCCAGCAGCTTAGGAGGGACAATACATGAAGCTTTCTTT,CASSLGGTIHEAFF
TRBV5-5,-,TRBJ2-7,-,TGTGCCAGCAGCCCAGAGCGGGCCGTTATCTACGAGCAGTACTTC,CASSPERAVIYEQYF
TRBV20-1,-,TRBJ1-2,-,TGCAGTGCTAGTGCTCATGCGAGTTTTGGCTACACCTTC,CSASAHASFGYTF
TRBV5-1,TRBD1,TRBJ1-1,-,TGCGCCAGCAGCTCCTTACAGGGGATGAACACTGAAGCTTTCTTT,CASSSLQGMNTEAFF
TRBV6-1,-,TRBJ2-7,medium-sized,TGTGCCAGCAGTGAGAGTATTAACTACGAGCAGTACTTC,CASSESINYEQYF
TRBV12-3/TRBV12-4,TRBD2,TRBJ2-1,few,TGTGCCAGCACCGGACTAGCGGTCTACAATGAGCAGTTCTTC,CASTGLAVYNEQFF
TRBV5-1,-,TRBJ1-3,-,TGCGCCAGCAGAAGAGAGGAGGACACCATATATTTT,CASRREEDTIYF
TRBV3-1,-,TRBJ2-7,-,TGTGCCAGCAGCCACGGAGACTACCACGACGAGCAGTACTTC,CASSHGDYHDEQYF